This is a list of T cell receptor beta chains from one sample in a study of OX40 agonist ivuxolimab in advanced cancers. Libraries were prepared by immunoSEQ multiplex PCR; TCRdb keeps only in-frame clonotypes and omits some of them. This sample yields some 49,000 clones, of which around 85% are seen a single time; over 20% belongs to the top ten. This material consisted of CD4+ or CD8+ T cells sorted from blood, taken in a trial of the OX40 agonist ivuxolimab. The receptors here all came from an adult with an advanced solid tumor such as melanoma, head and neck, liver or kidney cancer. CDR3s leave out the opening cysteine and the closing phenylalanine or tryptophan. A clone size is listed for some rows: how often the clone was seen (once, few, many), or a class if it is expanded.

j_call v_call clone_size cdr3_aa
TRBJ1-6 TRBV12-5 - ASGFDGPPLH
TRBJ2-5 TRBV7-9 few ASSPVVSQETQY
TRBJ1-2 TRBV5-6 - ASSFGVGGFYGYT
TRBJ2-1 TRBV19 - ASSIYAGAAVYNEQF
TRBJ1-4 TRBV15 medium-sized ATSRDIAVATNEKLF
TRBJ1-2 TRBV29-1 few SVVQGDSYGYT
TRBJ1-2 TRBV6-1 - ASTSVGSYGYT
TRBJ2-7 TRBV7-6 - ASSLGGFFDEQY
TRBJ2-3 TRBV11-3 - ASSLGVPDTQY
TRBJ2-3 TRBV7-8 - ASSSERQGADTQY
TRBJ2-1 TRBV4-2 - ASSRLRDNEQF
TRBJ2-5 TRBV4-1 once ASSHPLSGTEETQY
TRBJ2-1 TRBV27 - ASMGASGGASPYNEQF
TRBJ1-1 TRBV5-1 - ASSLGSGSTEAF
TRBJ2-7 TRBV6-1 - ASRDQGVSSYEQY
TRBJ1-2 TRBV6-5 - ASSYSQESGYT
TRBJ2-1 TRBV4-1 - ASSQEGLGANEQF
TRBJ2-7 TRBV10-3 - AISEGRSVYEQY
TRBJ2-2 TRBV2 - ASSEVGGGSGELF
TRBJ2-3 TRBV7-2 - ASLAQEGFSTDTQY